This paragraph reports one TCR beta chain. TCRdb keeps only in-frame clones here, not all; method: immunoSEQ multiplex PCR. The data show hundreds of thousands of clones, under 90% seen once. The sample originates from a study of blood T cell repertoires in COVID-19. The sample comprised PBMCs or T cells enriched from blood (not recorded which). This sequence was found in a man in his late teens or twenties who had recovered from COVID-19.

The CDR3 nucleotides read TGTGCCAGCAGACGGACACGACGAGCTGAAGCTTTCTTT. Amino acid sequence: CASRRTRRAEAFF. The rearrangement joins TRBV7-9 to TRBJ1-1; TRBD1 is a possible D gene (5 bases). Looked up from germline, CDR1 is SEHNR and CDR2 is FQNEAQ (reference sequence). Deletions cut 6 bases from V and 6 bases from J, with 14 bases between. The CDR3 sequence is 13 residues long.